This T cell receptor beta chain was sequenced for a study of blood T cell repertoires in COVID-19. Study-level background: Collection of acute and convalescent COVID-19 samples took place in the United States, Italy and Spain. In each case, the material was cDNA or gDNA derived from T cells, B-cell-depleted T cells, or PBMCs.

Under the authors' procedure: How many nucleated cells were present was estimated from reference gene primer amplification. Produced via immunoSEQ multiplex PCR; TCRdb's table is partial and in-frame only. V, J and clone size are taken as reported in that table, and D and trimming were inferred from the DNA itself. The sample lists about 210,000 clones; 65% to 90% were seen once. The ends were cut back, 2 bases at V and 4 bases at J, with 8 bases in the middle. The germline V gene encodes CDR1 SNHLY and CDR2 FYNNEI. This CDR3 has 13 amino acids. Enrolled through a virtual design, the participants were between about 18 and 100 years of age and came from about two dozen US areas.

The sample comprised PBMCs or T cells enriched from blood (not recorded which). The V call is TRBV2, the J call TRBJ2-5; tentatively, D is TRBD2 (6 bases). This receptor was obtained from a woman between 50 and 59 years old with acute COVID-19. The CDR3 DNA reads TGTGCCAGCAGTGAATTGGGGGGAGAGACCCAGTACTTC. As protein: CASSELGGETQYF.